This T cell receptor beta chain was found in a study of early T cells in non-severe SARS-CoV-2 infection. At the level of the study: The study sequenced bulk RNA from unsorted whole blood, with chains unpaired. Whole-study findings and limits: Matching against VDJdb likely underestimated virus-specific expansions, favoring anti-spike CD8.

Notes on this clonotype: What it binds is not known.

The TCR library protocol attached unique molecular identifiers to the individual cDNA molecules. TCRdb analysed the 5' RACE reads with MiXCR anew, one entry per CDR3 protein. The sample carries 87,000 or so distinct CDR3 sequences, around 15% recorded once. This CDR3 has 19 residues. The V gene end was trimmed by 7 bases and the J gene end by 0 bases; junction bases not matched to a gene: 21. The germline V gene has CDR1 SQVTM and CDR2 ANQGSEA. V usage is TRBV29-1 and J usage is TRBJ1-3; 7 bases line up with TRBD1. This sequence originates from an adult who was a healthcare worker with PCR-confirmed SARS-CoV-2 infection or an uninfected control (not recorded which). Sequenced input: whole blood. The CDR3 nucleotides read TGCAGCGACTTTCCGCCGGACAGGAACTTTAAATCCTCTGGAAACACCATATATTTT. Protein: CSDFPPDRNFKSSGNTIYF.